Included here is one T cell receptor beta chain sequence, with context. This entry belongs to a study of blood T cells in healthy people across ages. Germline loops: CDR1 DFQATT, CDR2 SNEGSKA (reference sequence). Losses at the gene ends were 1 base for V and 2 bases for J; bases not matched to a gene: 5. The CDR3 is 15 residues long. Primers used in a second PCR of about 6 to 12 cycles were a sample-barcoded 5' primer and a J-beta primer mix. Each cDNA was tagged by a template-switch adaptor containing 12 random nucleotides. TCRdb ran MiXCR on the 5' RACE reads and lists one entry per CDR3 protein. This sample has 750,000 to 850,000 distinct CDR3 sequences, with around 25% found just once. These data were likewise used in another study, on T cells of mothers and their children. That work adds: A primer called M1S, used in the second PCR, added sample barcodes and 2-4 random nucleotides. Slightly higher overlap, not significant, was seen in related mother-child pairs than in unrelated pairs.

The clonotype originates from a boy between 10 and 17 years old in good health. The chain joins TRBV20-1 to TRBJ2-3, with TRBD2 matching over 8 bases. Sequenced material: blood. This chain's CDR3 is CSARGGGRTTDTQYF. CDR3 sequence (DNA): TGCAGTGCTAGAGGGGGCGGGAGGACCACAGATACGCAGTATTTT.